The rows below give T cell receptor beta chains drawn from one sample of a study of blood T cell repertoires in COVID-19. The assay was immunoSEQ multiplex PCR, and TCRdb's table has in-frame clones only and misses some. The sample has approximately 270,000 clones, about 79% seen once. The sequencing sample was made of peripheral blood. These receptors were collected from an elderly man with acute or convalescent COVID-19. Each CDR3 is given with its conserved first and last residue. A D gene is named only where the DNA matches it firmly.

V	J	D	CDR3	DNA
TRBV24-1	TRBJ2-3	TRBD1	CATSDIGQGGDTQYF	TGTGCCACCAGTGACATTGGACAGGGAGGTGATACGCAGTATTTT
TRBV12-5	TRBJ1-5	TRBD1	CASAPDRSIVQPQHF	TGTGCTAGTGCCCCGGACAGGTCTATCGTTCAGCCCCAGCATTTT
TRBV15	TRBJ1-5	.	CATSTPWGQGNQPQHF	TGTGCCACCAGCACCCCATGGGGGCAGGGCAATCAGCCCCAGCATTTT
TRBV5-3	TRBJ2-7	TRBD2	CARSFGPREYEQYF	TGTGCCAGAAGCTTTGGACCGCGGGAGTACGAGCAGTACTTC
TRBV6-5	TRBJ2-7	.	CASSPPRGNEQYF	TGTGCCAGCAGTCCCCCTAGGGGAAACGAGCAGTACTTC
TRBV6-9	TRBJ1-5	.	CASNRGGCNQPQHF	TGTGCCAGCAATCGCGGGGGATGCAATCAGCCCCAGCATTTT
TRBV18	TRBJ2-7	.	CASSPLGITEQYF	TGTGCCAGCTCACCCCTCGGGATTACCGAGCAGTACTTC
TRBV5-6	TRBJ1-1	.	CASSLRVNTEAFF	TGTGCCAGCAGCTTACGGGTGAACACTGAAGCTTTCTTT
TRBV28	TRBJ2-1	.	CASSLGRGYEQFF	TGTGCCAGCAGTTTAGGCAGGGGTTATGAGCAGTTCTTC
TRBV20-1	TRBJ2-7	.	CSAETALEQYF	TGCAGTGCTGAGACAGCTCTCGAGCAGTACTTC
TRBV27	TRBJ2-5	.	CASRRTNEETQYF	TGTGCCAGCAGGAGGACTAACGAAGAGACCCAGTACTTC